The source of this TCR beta chain is a study of glioma-infiltrating T cells after dendritic cell vaccination. Germline CDR1 is SGHNT and CDR2 is YYREEE (reference sequence). The CDR3 spans 14 residues. V shed 4 bases and J shed 2 bases, with 13 bases lying between them. Amplification used 60 V beta primers and 13 J beta primers. Sequencing was performed with immunoSEQ multiplex PCR; in TCRdb, only in-frame clones are kept and a portion is missing. This sample has 50,000 to 55,000 clones, with 75% to 90% found just once. As for time point: after dendritic cell vaccination, including at tumor progression/relapse.

The receptor comes from a human donor with glioblastoma. J is TRBJ2-7 and V is TRBV5-4; a weak D match, TRBD1 (5 bases). The material sequenced was blood, taken after dendritic cell vaccination. The CDR3 is CASSQGAATYEQYF. DNA for the CDR3: TGTGCCAGCAGCCAAGGGGCAGCCACCTACGAGCAGTACTTC. The whole variable domain, remainder taken from reference TRBV5-4 and TRBJ2-7, is ETGVTQSPTHLIKTRGQQVTLRCSSQSGHNTVSWYQQALGQGPQFIFQYYREEENGRGNFPPRFSGLQFPNYSSELNVNALELDDSALYLCASSQGAATYEQYFGPGTRLTVT.